The 19 T cell receptor beta chains reported below all come from one sample, sequenced in a study of tumor and adjacent non-tumor tissue in lung cancer (dated by TCRdb to the late 2010s). The library relied on multiplex PCR. The data were produced on an Illumina HiSeq 2500. TCRbeta libraries were constructed through three rounds of nested PCR with primers (Table S4) according to protocols modified from ARM-PCR. The raw public reads went through TCRdb reprocessing: fastp at Q25, MiXCR clone calling, in-frame beta chains kept. CDR3 protein duplicates are merged, each entry listing the most common genes and DNA. The sample profile shows more than 85,000 distinct CDR3 sequences; 62% of them were found once. The ten biggest clones cover about 20% of the sample. RNA was extracted from bulk unsorted tissue and checked for quality with a NanoDrop ND-1000 and an Agilent 2100. Normal lung samples were distant non-tumor tissue taken more than 3 cm from the tumor edge.

Sequenced material: distant non-tumor lung tissue. The origin of the receptors is a man aged 60-69 years with non-small cell lung cancer.

As to this clonotype: One junction end does not reproduce the germline sequence, and a read error may be involved. The chain employs TRBV4-3 and TRBJ2-7; 7 nucleotides align to TRBD2. The CDR3 sequence is 18 residues long. Looked up from germline, CDR1 is LGHNA and CDR2 is YSLEER. CDR3 DNA: TGCGCCGGCAGCCAAGAGAGGGAGGGGTCCGCCCTAATCCACGAGCAGTATTTC. Translating it yields CAGSQEREGSALIHEQYF.

Points on this clonotype: The junction departs from the called germline gene at one end, perhaps through a read error. The CDR3 spells CAGSFARRGEKLFF. In nucleotides, the CDR3 is TGTGCCGGCAGTTTTGCTAGGAGGGGTGAAAAACTGTTTTTT. The chain employs TRBV12-3 or TRBV12-4 and TRBJ1-4; TRBD1 is a possible D gene (5 bases). This CDR3 region has 14 residues.

This clonotype was recorded once. The rearrangement uses TRBV6-1 and TRBJ1-2; D may be TRBD1 (6 bases). The ends were cut back, 6 bases at V and 4 bases at J, with 27 bases in the middle. The germline gives CDR1 MNHNS, CDR2 SASEGT. The CDR3 loop spans 18 amino acids. CDR3 amino acids: CASRGVDGTFVGGYGYTF. The CDR3 DNA sequence: TGTGCCAGCAGGGGGGTCGACGGGACATTCGTTGGGGGCTATGGCTACACCTTC.

The V gene is TRBV20-1, the J gene TRBJ2-3; D call uncertain. This CDR3 is built from 13 residues. Trimming pared 5 bases from V and 7 bases from J, leaving 16 bases between. CDR1 DFQATT and CDR2 SNEGSKA come from the germline V gene (reference sequence). CDR3 sequence reads: CSAPNPETNTQYF. The CDR3 region has the DNA TGCAGTGCTCCCAATCCGGAAACAAATACGCAGTATTTT.

For this clonotype: A read error may produce the germline difference seen at one junction end. J is TRBJ1-5 and V is TRBV7-9, with unresolved D. The CDR3 covers 14 residues. The germline gives CDR1 SEHNR, CDR2 FQNEAQ (reference sequence). CDR3 amino acids: CASSFIGSNQPQHF. CDR3 coding DNA: TGTGCTAGCAGCTTCATTGGTAGCAATCAGCCCCAGCATTTT.

This clonotype was counted between two and nine times. A much larger clonotype is one base distant, so this may be a read error. The chain recombines TRBV6-1 with TRBJ2-7, with a weak D call TRBD1 (6 bases). The CDR3 consists of 15 residues. CDR1 and CDR2 from the germline V gene are MNHNS and SASEGT. The CDR3 loop is CASSENPGATYEHYF. The CDR3 bases are TGTGCCAGCAGTGAAAATCCAGGGGCCACCTACGAGCACTACTTC.

This chain joins TRBV11-1 and TRBJ2-7; the match to TRBD1 covers 11 bases. The CDR3 length is 15 residues. After removal of 7 bases from V and 4 bases from J, the junction contained 9 bases not matched to a gene. Germline-derived CDR1 and CDR2 are SGHAT and FQDESV (reference sequence). DNA for the CDR3: TGTGCCAGCATTATAACGGACAGGGGGCCTTACGAGCAGTACTTC. Its protein product is CASIITDRGPYEQYF.

In its sample, this clonotype was seen many times. The V gene is TRBV6-1, the J gene TRBJ1-5; D might be TRBD1 (5 bases). Germline lookup yields CDR1 MNHNS and CDR2 SASEGT. The V and J ends lost 7 bases and 7 bases respectively, with 20 bases between them. This CDR3 spans 15 amino acids. The chain's CDR3 is CASTFTSGSGQPQHF. CDR3 DNA: TGTGCCAGCACCTTCACTTCAGGGAGCGGGCAGCCCCAGCATTTT.

On this clonotype: At one end the junction does not follow the germline gene, possibly because of a read error. The chain is built from TRBV12-3 or TRBV12-4 and TRBJ1-1, with D maybe TRBD1 (5 bases). The CDR3 sequence is 14 residues long. In DNA form, the CDR3 reads TGTGCCAGTAGTTGGGGCAGTTCGGCCTCCAAGGCTTTCTTT. This sequence encodes CASSWGSSASKAFF.

Points on this clonotype: One base away lies a much larger clone, so this may be a sequencing read error. The chain combines TRBV5-1 with TRBJ2-5; a possible D gene is TRBD1 (5 bases). This CDR3 is 14 amino acids long. Germline CDR1 SGHRS, CDR2 YFSETQ. The CDR3 coding sequence is TGCGCCGGCAGCTTACAAACAGGTCCAGAGACCCAGTACTTC. It is translated as CAGSLQTGPETQYF. The entire variable domain, with the rest obtained from reference TRBV5-1 and TRBJ2-5, is as follows: KAGVTQTPRYLIKTRGQQVTLSCSPISGHRSVSWYQQTPGQGLQFLFEYFSETQRNKGNFPGRFSGRQFSNSRSEMNVSTLELGDSALYLCAGSLQTGPETQYFGPGTRLLVL.

This clonotype came up many times. The V gene is TRBV12-3 or TRBV12-4, the J gene TRBJ2-5; 10 nucleotides line up with TRBD1. J was trimmed by 6 bases and V by 5 bases; bases with no gene match: 3. The CDR3 sequence is 13 residues long. The CDR3 DNA is TGTGCCAGCAGTAGGACAGGGGGTCAGACCCAGTACTTC. This translates into CASSRTGGQTQYF.

CDR3: CASSHVPRSRSDYGYTF. The CDR3 nucleotides are TGTGCCAGCAGCCACGTCCCCCGTAGTAGATCGGACTATGGCTACACCTTC. V is TRBV6-5 and J is TRBJ1-2; no definite D call. The CDR3 loop spans 17 amino acids. Germline CDR1 and CDR2: MNHEY and SVGAGI. Trimming pared 6 bases from V and 3 bases from J, leaving 23 bases between.

A remark on this clonotype: A read error may produce the germline difference seen at one junction end. The V gene is TRBV6-5, the J gene TRBJ1-2; D unresolved. The CDR3 has 13 amino acids. CDR1 MNHEY and CDR2 SVGAGI come from the germline V gene. As DNA, the CDR3 is TGTGCCAGCAATTACGGGGAGAAATATAGCTACACCTTC. Translated, it gives CASNYGEKYSYTF.

To note about this clonotype: Here the CDR3 omits its conserved ending phenylalanine or tryptophan, so a read error is the likely source. The chain recombines TRBV11-3 with TRBJ2-1; a possible D gene is TRBD2 (5 bases). Germline CDR1 reads SGHNT; CDR2 reads YENEEA. This CDR3 region has 14 residues. Trimming pared 4 bases from V and 9 bases from J, leaving 16 bases between. CDR3: CASSWEGLAIEQFL. The DNA of the CDR3 is TGTGCCAGCAGCTGGGAAGGACTGGCGATTGAGCAGTTCTTG.

The chain combines TRBV7-8 with TRBJ2-2, with D perhaps TRBD2 (5 bases). V shed 3 bases and J shed 2 bases, with 22 bases lying between them. The CDR3 loop spans 19 amino acids. Germline V gene lookup returns CDR1 SGHVS and CDR2 FQNEAQ. CDR3 bases: TGTGCCAGCAGCTTGACCCTAGGGAGAACCCGAAGAAACACCGGGGAGCTGTTTTTT. As protein: CASSLTLGRTRRNTGELFF. Complete variable domain (other parts from reference TRBV7-8 and TRBJ2-2): GAGVSQSPRYKVAKRGQDVALRCDPISGHVSLFWYQQALGQGPEFLTYFQNEAQLDKSGLPSDRFFAERPEGSVSTLKIQRTQQEDSAVYLCASSLTLGRTRRNTGELFFGEGSRLTVL.

Turning to this clonotype: Relative to the germline gene, one junction end is altered; a read error may explain this. The V call is TRBV29-1, the J call TRBJ2-3; D gene unclear. This CDR3 is built from 12 residues. The germline V gene has CDR1 SQVTM and CDR2 ANQGSEA. The CDR3 is CSVGYSTDRQYF. CDR3 sequence (DNA): TGCAGCGTTGGGTACAGCACAGATAGGCAGTATTTT.

This clonotype was seen a handful of times. The chain has TRBV13 and TRBJ1-3, with 10 bases aligning to TRBD1. Trimming at V came to 5 bases and at J to 4 bases, leaving 8 bases not matched to a gene. This CDR3 region has 16 residues. Germline V gene lookup returns CDR1 PRHDT and CDR2 FYEKMQ (reference sequence). CDR3 coding DNA: TGTGCCAGCAGCGCCGGGGACAGGGGTCGAGGAAACACCATATATTTT. Its translation is CASSAGDRGRGNTIYF.

On this clonotype: Just one base apart from a much larger clone, this may be a read error. The CDR3 nucleotides are TGTGCCATCAGTGATCAGGGCCTGAACTATGGCTACACCTTC. Protein: CAISDQGLNYGYTF. This chain joins TRBV10-3 and TRBJ1-2, with TRBD1 as a possible D gene (5 bases). The CDR3 covers 14 residues. The V gene's germline CDR1 is ENHRY and CDR2 SYGVKD. V was clipped by 3 bases and J by 2 bases, with 10 bases between them.

In its sample, this clonotype was seen many times. This sequence joins TRBV4-2 and TRBJ2-7, with a weak D call TRBD1 (6 bases). Per the germline V gene, CDR1 is LGHNA and CDR2 is YNFKEQ. V lost 1 base and J lost 2, with 12 bases in between. This CDR3 has 15 amino acids. The DNA for the CDR3 is TGTGCCAGCAGCCAAGTGCAGGGGAGAACCTACGAGCAGTACTTC. It codes for CASSQVQGRTYEQYF.